This T cell receptor beta chain was documented in a study of shared T cell receptors in the human thymus. Germline V gene sequence: CDR1 SQVTM, CDR2 ANQGSEA. The CDR3 loop spans 12 amino acids. V shed 5 bases and J shed 5 bases, with 12 bases lying between them. Using immunoSEQ multiplex PCR, the repertoire was profiled, and TCRdb retains in-frame clones only, with some absent. The sample has approximately 400,000 clones, approximately 95% seen once; the top ten hold roughly 0.02%. The receptor was isolated from a human donor. Sequences were obtained from thymocytes. This rearrangement joins TRBV29-1 to TRBJ1-1; the D gene is possibly TRBD1 (5 bases). The CDR3 region is CSVWVRETEAFF. The CDR3 region has the DNA TGCAGCGTTTGGGTCAGGGAGACTGAAGCTTTCTTT.